There are many counts of the clone carrying this TCR beta chain. The antigen is undetermined. The record originates from a study of T cell repertoires in cytomegalovirus infection. Study-wide context: HLA-B-restricted CMV epitopes that are well studied were used alongside recently identified HLA-C-restricted ones. Public TCR beta signatures were indicative of both CMV infection and a matching HLA type. Study conclusions and caveats: Clonotype analysis showed dominance of the ex vivo response by HLA-C-restricted CMV-specific TCR beta clonotypes. Cumulative public TCR beta family frequency identified CMV carriers with the relevant HLA.

TCRdb recomputed calls from the reads with MiXCR, one row per CDR3 protein. This table has around 770,000 distinct CDR3 sequences, 25% to 30% appearing once. Losses at the gene ends were 5 bases for V and 5 bases for J; bases not matched to a gene: 14. There are 17 residues in the CDR3. CDR1 is SGHVS and CDR2 is FQNEAQ in the germline V gene. The material sequenced was cultured CD8+ T cells from PBMCs, taken from culture after CMV antigen stimulation. This chain connects TRBV7-8 to TRBJ2-5, with 10 bases lining up with TRBD1. The receptor was derived from a human donor in good health (CMV status not recorded). Some clones in this sample may be carry-over from other donors' samples. CDR3: CASSPRRQGASAETQYF. DNA for the CDR3: TGTGCCAGCAGCCCTCGTCGACAGGGGGCATCTGCGGAGACCCAGTACTTC.